This section outlines one TCR beta chain sequence together with its context. Its antigen is not yet known. No base quality information exists; no much larger clone differs at one position. This sample was taken from a study of OX40 agonist ivuxolimab in advanced cancers. The study in broad terms: Ivuxolimab was an agonistic, fully human IgG2 monoclonal antibody directed against OX40 (CD134), a costimulatory receptor. Intravenous ivuxolimab was administered to patients every 2 weeks at six dose levels: 0.01, 0.1, 0.3, 1.5, 3 and 10 mg/kg. Of the approximately 53 patients in dose escalation, some 20 had hepatocellular carcinoma, approximately 15 had melanoma, 9 had renal cell carcinoma and 9 had head and neck cancer. In the dose-escalation cohort, 70% to 90% of patients were male, and the mean age was approximately 60 years with a range of roughly 23 to 79. Patients were allowed to have had prior anti-PD-1, anti-PD-L1 or anti-CTLA-4 therapy, and approximately 40% of the dose-escalation patients had been treated with checkpoint inhibitors. Three dose-escalation patients achieved partial responses, one with hepatocellular carcinoma and two with cutaneous melanoma. The purpose of peripheral TCRbeta sequencing was to test whether ivuxolimab changed TCR sequence diversity and led to clonal T-cell expansion. The monotherapy dose-escalation portion (N of about 50 patients) of the phase I ivuxolimab trial is reported in the paper. Study-wide findings and limitations: Antigen specificity was not determined for the clonally expanded peripheral T cells. Low levels of normalized T-cell clonal expansion were also seen in some patients who did not respond. After ivuxolimab, more expanded clones were found on average in CD8+ T cells than in CD4+ T cells. Clonal expansion of both CD4+ and CD8+ blood T cells was observed from baseline to week 6 at doses 0.1 to 3.0 mg/kg. In partial responders in the 0.1-3.0 mg/kg groups, normalized peripheral clonal expansion was found to be among the lowest, especially among CD8+ T cells.

Patients with autoimmune disease history or receiving systemic immunosuppression were excluded from the trial. Peripheral blood for TCR sequencing was drawn from every dose cohort at baseline, at cycle 4 day 1 and at cycle 7 day 1. The samples were taken from a phase I, first-in-human, multicenter, open-label dose-escalation trial of ivuxolimab. The trial enrolled adults with locally advanced or metastatic head and neck squamous cell, hepatocellular, melanoma or renal cell carcinoma. CD4+ and CD8+ T cells were sorted separately from peripheral blood before TCR sequencing. To sequence the TCRbeta CDR3 region, genomic DNA was isolated from the sorted cells. TCRbeta CDR3 regions were sequenced using the immunoSEQ Assay. TCRdb provides this immuneACCESS table in a form limited to in-frame rearrangements. Some clones are lacking; in checked studies, under half of them reflect an unresolved V gene, and why the rest are absent is not known. Present in this sample are about 61,000 clones, about four fifths of which were seen just once. Approximately 0.49% of the sample is in the top ten clones.

This specimen consisted of CD4+ or CD8+ T cells sorted from blood, obtained in a trial of the OX40 agonist ivuxolimab. This clonotype originated in an adult with an advanced solid tumor such as melanoma, head and neck, liver or kidney cancer.

The bases are TGTGCCTGGAGTGGGGGGTCTCCCAGGGATACGCAGTATTTT. The resulting protein is CAWSGGSPRDTQYF. The chain is made from TRBV30 and TRBJ2-3; the D gene could be TRBD1 or TRBD2, each one agreeing over 5 bases. According to the germline V gene (reference sequence), CDR1 reads GTSNPN and CDR2 reads SVGIG. V lost 1 base and J lost 6 bases; the stretch between them is 14 bases long. From the cysteine up to the phenylalanine, the CDR3 has a length of 14 residues. The sequence is cut down to CDR3 DNA, 42 bases in frame from base 1.